A single sample is the source of the 10 T cell receptor beta chains below, sequenced in a study of PD-1 blockade in classical Hodgkin lymphoma (dated by TCRdb to 2020 to 2022). The method behind the library was the immunoSEQ multiplex PCR assay. The table comes from immuneACCESS by way of TCRdb, which keeps in-frame sequences with V and J called. Part of the clones is missing from these tables; in studies checked, under half for an unresolved V gene and the rest for unknown reasons. The sample yields under 30,000 clones; less than 90% were counted once. Roughly 2.3% of the sample is taken by the ten largest. Reading the label with the study, this specimen's time point is: cycle 1 day 1 (C1D1), immediately before nivolumab initiation. All trial patients had relapsed after autologous stem cell transplantation, with cohorts A, B and C differing in prior brentuximab vedotin exposure. A Miltenyi CD4+ T cell isolation kit was used for magnetic negative selection to purify CD4+ T cells from thawed PBMCs.

The sequenced sample was CD4+ T cells from blood, obtained at baseline. These receptors were taken from a human donor with classical Hodgkin lymphoma.

The chain couples TRBV4-1 to TRBJ2-6; 12 nucleotides align to TRBD2. CDR1 is MGHRA, CDR2 YSYEKL, per germline. The CDR3 length is 20 residues. The J segment lost 2 bases and the V segment lost 1 base, leaving 9 bases of the junction unmatched. CDR3 loop: CASSQGEASGRAPGANVLTF. In nucleotides, the CDR3 is TGCGCCAGCAGCCAAGGGGAGGCTAGCGGGAGGGCCCCTGGGGCCAACGTCCTGACTTTC.

For the CDR3, the DNA is TGCGCCAGCACACAACAGAAGAACACTGAAGCTTTCTTT. It codes for CASTQQKNTEAFF. The chain is built from TRBV10-2 and TRBJ1-1; D gene unclear. CDR1 WSHSY and CDR2 SAAADI come from the germline V gene. With 7 bases removed from V and 1 base from J, the gap between germline ends came to 10 bases. The CDR3 spans 13 residues.

Only one count was recorded for this clone. This rearrangement joins TRBV25-1 to TRBJ2-1, with D maybe TRBD2 (6 bases). The ends were cut back, 6 bases at V and 14 bases at J, with 23 bases in the middle. Germline V gene lookup returns CDR1 MGHDK and CDR2 SYGVNS. The CDR3 consists of 14 residues. The CDR3 DNA follows: TGTGCCAGCAGCGGGTCGGGACTCCGGACGTTTAAGTTCTTC. This gives the protein CASSGSGLRTFKFF.

This chain links TRBV5-1 with TRBJ2-5; 7 positions match TRBD2. V was pared by 2 bases and J by 5 bases, with 3 bases of the junction left unmatched. CDR3 length: 13 residues. Germline CDR1 is SGHRS and CDR2 is YFSETQ. CDR3 loop: CASSLREVETQYF. The CDR3 DNA is TGCGCCAGCAGCTTACGGGAGGTGGAGACCCAGTACTTC.

This chain connects TRBV28 to TRBJ2-7, with 8 bases identical to TRBD1. Germline-derived CDR1 and CDR2 are MDHEN and SYDVKM. Losses at the gene ends were 4 bases for V and 3 bases for J; bases not matched to a gene: 2. The CDR3 extends over 13 amino acids. The DNA of the CDR3 is TGTGCCAGCAGTTCAGGGGGCCTCTACGAGCAGTACTTC. This translates into CASSSGGLYEQYF.

The chain links TRBV6-1 to TRBJ2-7, with D perhaps TRBD1 or TRBD2 (6 bases each). Germline V gene sequence: CDR1 MNHNS, CDR2 SASEGT. This CDR3 contains 17 residues. V was clipped by 5 bases and J by 1 base, with 21 bases between them. Written as DNA, the CDR3 is TGTGCCAGCAGTAAAGATTGGGGGGCTGTCGGTTCCTACGAGCAGTACTTC. This codes for CASSKDWGAVGSYEQYF.

The J gene is TRBJ1-1, the V gene TRBV6-1, with D possibly TRBD1 on 6 matching bases. The CDR3 totals 14 residues. The V gene's germline CDR1 is MNHNS and CDR2 SASEGT. Trimming left V 5 bases short and J 0 bases short, with 10 bases between. CDR3 nucleotide sequence: TGTGCCAGCAGTTCACAGGGCGTGAACACTGAAGCTTTCTTT. Its translation: CASSSQGVNTEAFF.

The chain uses TRBV5-4 and TRBJ1-4; 12 bases agree with TRBD1. The CDR3 spans 16 residues. V gave up 4 bases and J gave up 10 bases; unmatched junction bases: 11. Germline CDR1 SGHNT, CDR2 YYREEE (reference sequence). CDR3 nucleotide sequence: TGTGCCAGCAGCCACATATTTAGGGACAGGGGGCCAAAACTGTTTTTT. It translates to CASSHIFRDRGPKLFF.

The chain recombines TRBV4-1 with TRBJ2-2; no firm D call. CDR1 is MGHRA, CDR2 YSYEKL, per germline. This CDR3 spans 14 amino acids. V was cut by 6 bases and J by 4 bases, with 12 bases left in between. The CDR3 nucleotides are TGCGCCAGCAGGAGACGACCCGCCACCGGGGAGCTGTTTTTT. This codes for CASRRRPATGELFF.

J is TRBJ2-5 and V is TRBV6-6; 12 bases map to TRBD2. Germline lookup yields CDR1 MNHNY and CDR2 SVGAGI (reference sequence). V shed 10 bases, J shed 3 bases, and the junction held 3 bases outside the gene matches. This CDR3 contains 13 residues. The CDR3 DNA is TGTGCCACCACTAGCGGGAGGAAAGAGACCCAGTACTTC. Its protein product is CATTSGRKETQYF.